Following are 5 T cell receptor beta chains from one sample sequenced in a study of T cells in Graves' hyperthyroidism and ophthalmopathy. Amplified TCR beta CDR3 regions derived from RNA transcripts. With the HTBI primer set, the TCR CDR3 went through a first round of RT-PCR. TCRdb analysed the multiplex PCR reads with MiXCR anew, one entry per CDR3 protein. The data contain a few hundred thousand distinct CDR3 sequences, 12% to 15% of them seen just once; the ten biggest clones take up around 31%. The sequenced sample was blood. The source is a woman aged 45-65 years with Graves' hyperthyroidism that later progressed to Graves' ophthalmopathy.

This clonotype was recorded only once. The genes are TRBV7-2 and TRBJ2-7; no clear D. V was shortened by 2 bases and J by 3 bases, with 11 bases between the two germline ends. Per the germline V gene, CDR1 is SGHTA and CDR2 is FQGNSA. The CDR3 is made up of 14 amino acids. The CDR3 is CASSLSSRRYEQYF. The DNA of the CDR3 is TGTGCCAGCAGCTTATCCTCGAGACGCTACGAGCAGTACTTC.

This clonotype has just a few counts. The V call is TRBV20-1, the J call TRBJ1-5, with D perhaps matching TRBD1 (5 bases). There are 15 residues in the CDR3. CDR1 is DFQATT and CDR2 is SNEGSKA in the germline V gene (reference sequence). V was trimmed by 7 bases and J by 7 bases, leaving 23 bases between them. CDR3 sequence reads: CSVGGTSLTWQPQHF. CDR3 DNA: TGCAGTGTTGGGGGGACCTCCCTAACATGGCAGCCCCAGCATTTT.

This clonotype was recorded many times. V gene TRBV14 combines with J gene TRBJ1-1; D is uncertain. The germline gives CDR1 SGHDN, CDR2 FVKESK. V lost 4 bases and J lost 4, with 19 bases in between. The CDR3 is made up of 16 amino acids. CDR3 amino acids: CASSPSVWTEGTEAFF. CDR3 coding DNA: TGTGCCAGCAGCCCCTCGGTATGGACCGAGGGCACTGAAGCTTTCTTT.

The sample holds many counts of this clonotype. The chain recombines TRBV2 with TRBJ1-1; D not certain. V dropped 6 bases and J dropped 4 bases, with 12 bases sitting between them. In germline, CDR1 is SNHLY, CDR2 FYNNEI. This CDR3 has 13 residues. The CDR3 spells CASSVIGSTEAFF. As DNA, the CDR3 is TGTGCCAGCAGCGTGATAGGAAGCACTGAAGCTTTCTTT.

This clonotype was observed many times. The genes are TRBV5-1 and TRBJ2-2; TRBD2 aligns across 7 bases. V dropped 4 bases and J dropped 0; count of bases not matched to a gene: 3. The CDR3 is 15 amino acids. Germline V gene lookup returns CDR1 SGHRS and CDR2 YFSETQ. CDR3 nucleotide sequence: TGCGCCAGCAGCGCTAGCGGAGCGAACACCGGGGAGCTGTTTTTT. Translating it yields CASSASGANTGELFF.